The 9 T cell receptor beta chains given below trace back to one sample, sequenced in a study of human T cells and chemical hapten exposure. The time point is: pre-sensitization, week 0. The sample's treatment: therapeutic diphenylcyclopropenone sensitization with weekly scalp DPC. TCRdb re-called the RACE reads with MiXCR, one entry per CDR3 protein. The sample includes 45,000 to 60,000 distinct CDR3 sequences, roughly 9.9% of them seen just once. Here the sequenced sample was whole blood, taken in connection with sensitization to the hapten diphenylcyclopropenone (DPC). These receptors all come from a woman aged 40 to 50 with alopecia areata. Some clones in this sample may be carry-over from other donors' samples.

This clonotype appeared many times. The chain combines TRBV20-1 with TRBJ1-5; the match to TRBD1 covers 9 bases. After removal of 4 bases from V and 4 bases from J, the junction contained 8 bases not matched to a gene. The CDR3 extends over 15 amino acids. The germline V gene encodes CDR1 DFQATT and CDR2 SNEGSKA (reference sequence). The CDR3 sequence: CSATSLGQGNQPQHF. CDR3 nucleotide sequence: TGCAGTGCTACCAGCCTGGGACAGGGAAATCAGCCCCAGCATTTT.

In the case of this clonotype: Just one base apart from a much larger clone, this may be a read error. The chain uses TRBV6-6 and TRBJ2-1; maybe TRBD2 (7 bases). The assigned J gene may be wrong: the sequence end matches TRBJ2-7 better. CDR1 and CDR2 from the germline V gene are MNHNY and SVGAGI (reference sequence). The CDR3 length is 14 residues. CDR3 loop: CASSYPGGLNEQYF. The CDR3 region has the DNA TGTGCCAGCAGTTACCCGGGGGGCCTTAATGAGCAGTACTTC.

This clonotype was detected only a few times. The chain couples TRBV12-3 or TRBV12-4 to TRBJ2-3; maybe TRBD2 (5 bases). The CDR3 spans 16 residues. Trimming removed 0 bases from V and 2 bases from J, with 12 bases in between. The CDR3 bases are TGTGCCAGCAGTTTAGCAGGGAGAACGGCCACAGATACGCAGTATTTT. Protein product: CASSLAGRTATDTQYF.

This clonotype has ten or more counts. V gene TRBV5-4 combines with J gene TRBJ1-3, with D tentatively TRBD1 (5 bases). The CDR3 sequence is 15 residues long. Trimming cost V 4 bases and J 0 bases, with 11 bases left between them. Germline loops: CDR1 SGHNT, CDR2 YYREEE (reference sequence). The CDR3 region has the DNA TGTGCCAGCAGCCCCCCCAGGGACTCTGGAAACACCATATATTTT. Its protein is CASSPPRDSGNTIYF.

The chain couples TRBV29-1 to TRBJ1-2, with a tentative D call TRBD1 (5 bases). There are 11 residues in the CDR3. Trimming removed 4 bases from V and 6 bases from J, with 9 bases in between. Germline CDR1 is SQVTM and CDR2 is ANQGSEA. Here the CDR3 reads CSVVRGDGYTF. DNA for the CDR3: TGCAGCGTTGTAAGGGGCGATGGCTACACCTTC. The full variable domain, in which reference TRBV29-1 and TRBJ1-2 provide the parts outside the CDR3, is SAVISQKPSRDICQRGTSLTIQCQVDSQVTMMFWYRQQPGQSLTLIATANQGSEATYESGFVIDKFPISRPNLTFSTLTVSNMSPEDSSIYLCSVVRGDGYTFGSGTRLTVV.

The sample holds a few counts of this clonotype. The genes are TRBV7-9 and TRBJ2-1; D ambiguous. V lost 4 bases, J lost 9 bases, and 13 bases lay in between. The CDR3 is 13 residues long. Germline lookup yields CDR1 SEHNR and CDR2 FQNEAQ (reference sequence). The CDR3 is CASSWLNWGEQFF. In nucleotides, the CDR3 is TGTGCCAGCAGCTGGCTTAATTGGGGTGAGCAGTTCTTC.

This clonotype was seen many times. The chain recombines TRBV5-1 with TRBJ2-1; no clear D. With 1 base removed from V and 5 bases from J, the gap between germline ends came to 7 bases. The CDR3 is 13 residues long. The germline V gene has CDR1 SGHRS and CDR2 YFSETQ. CDR3: CASSLRRNNEQFF. The CDR3 DNA sequence: TGCGCCAGCAGCTTGCGCAGAAACAATGAGCAGTTCTTC.

This chain connects TRBV27 to TRBJ2-7; D is possibly TRBD1 (5 bases). Germline values: CDR1 MNHEY, CDR2 SMNVEV (reference sequence). The CDR3 is 14 amino acids. V dropped 2 bases and J dropped 7 bases, with 15 bases sitting between them. The chain's CDR3 is CASSLTRQPGEQYF. For the CDR3, the DNA is TGTGCCAGCAGTTTAACCCGACAGCCCGGGGAGCAGTACTTC.

This clonotype was detected ten times or more. The chain joins TRBV7-9 to TRBJ2-6; D remains ambiguous. The CDR3 is made up of 14 amino acids. V lost 5 bases and J 0 bases, leaving 5 bases between the germline ends. Germline-derived CDR1 and CDR2 are SEHNR and FQNEAQ (reference sequence). CDR3: CASSAYSGANVLTF. The CDR3 bases are TGTGCCAGCAGCGCATACTCTGGGGCCAACGTCCTGACTTTC. Full variable domain (missing parts from reference TRBV7-9 and TRBJ2-6): DTGVSQNPRHKITKRGQNVTFRCDPISEHNRLYWYRQTLGQGPEFLTYFQNEAQLEKSRLLSDRFSAERPKGSFSTLEIQRTEQGDSAMYLCASSAYSGANVLTFGAGSRLTVL.